The count of the clone carrying this T cell receptor beta chain is one. This CDR3 is 14 amino acids long. The ends were cut back, 2 bases at V and 1 base at J, with 9 bases in the middle. Per germline, CDR1 SGHRS and CDR2 YFSETQ. The data derive from a study of blood T cell repertoires in COVID-19. At the level of the study: PBMCs, B-cell-depleted T cells, or T cells provided the cDNA or gDNA that made up the material.

The repertoire was sequenced with immunoSEQ multiplex PCR; TCRdb's copy has only in-frame clones and lacks some. The profile shows a few hundred thousand clones, around 89% of them singletons. Sequencing used peripheral blood. The TCR sequence derives from a young man with acute or convalescent COVID-19. The J gene is TRBJ1-2, the V gene TRBV5-1, with D maybe TRBD1 (5 bases). CDR3 loop: CASSFGDSNYGYTF. The CDR3 DNA is TGCGCCAGCAGCTTCGGAGACAGTAACTATGGCTACACCTTC.